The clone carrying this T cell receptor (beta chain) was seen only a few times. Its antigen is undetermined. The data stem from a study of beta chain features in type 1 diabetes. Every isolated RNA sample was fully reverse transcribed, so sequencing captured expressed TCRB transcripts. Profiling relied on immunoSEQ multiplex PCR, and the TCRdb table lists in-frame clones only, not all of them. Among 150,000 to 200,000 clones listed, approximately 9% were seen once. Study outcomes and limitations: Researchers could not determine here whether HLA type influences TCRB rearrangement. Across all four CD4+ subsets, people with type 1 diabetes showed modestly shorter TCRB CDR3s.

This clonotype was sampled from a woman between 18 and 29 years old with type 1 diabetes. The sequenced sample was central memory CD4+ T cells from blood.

This chain's CDR3 is CASSLERASGTSTGELFF. The CDR3 coding sequence is TGTGCCAGCAGCTTAGAGAGGGCTAGCGGGACTTCTACCGGGGAGCTGTTTTTT. The genes are TRBV11-3 and TRBJ2-2; 9 positions match TRBD2. The CDR3 spans 18 residues. In germline, CDR1 is SGHNT, CDR2 YENEEA. J gave up 5 bases and V 0 bases, and 10 bases lay outside the gene matches. Drawing the rest from reference TRBV11-3 and TRBJ2-2, the complete variable domain is EAGVVQSPRYKIIEKKQPVAFWCNPISGHNTLYWYLQNLGQGPELLIRYENEEAVDDSQLPKDRFSAERLKGVDSTLKIQPAELGDSAVYLCASSLERASGTSTGELFFGEGSRLTVL.